The source of this T cell receptor (beta chain) is a study of graft-versus-host responses after intestinal transplantation. Overall study: Recipients were given multivisceral, liver-intestinal, or isolated intestinal transplants. The whole recipient group had anti-thymocyte globulin induction followed by tacrolimus and steroids for around 3 years.

V was pared by 3 bases and J by 2 bases, with 8 bases between. The V gene's germline CDR1 is LNHDA and CDR2 SQIVND (reference sequence). The CDR3 has 14 residues. Sequenced by immunoSEQ multiplex PCR; TCRdb stores in-frame clones only, minus some. Found here are about 99,000 clones, roughly 93% of them singletons; the top ten hold under 1.5%. Concerning this clone: Its cognate antigen is unknown.

The source is a human donor who received an intestinal transplant. V gene TRBV19 combines with J gene TRBJ1-5, with D perhaps TRBD1 (6 bases). Sequencing was performed on unstimulated CD8+ T cells sorted from spleen or lymph node cells, taken before intestinal transplant. The CDR3 nucleotides are TGTGCCAGTAGTATTTCAGGGGGCAATCAGCCCCAGCATTTT. Translated: CASSISGGNQPQHF.